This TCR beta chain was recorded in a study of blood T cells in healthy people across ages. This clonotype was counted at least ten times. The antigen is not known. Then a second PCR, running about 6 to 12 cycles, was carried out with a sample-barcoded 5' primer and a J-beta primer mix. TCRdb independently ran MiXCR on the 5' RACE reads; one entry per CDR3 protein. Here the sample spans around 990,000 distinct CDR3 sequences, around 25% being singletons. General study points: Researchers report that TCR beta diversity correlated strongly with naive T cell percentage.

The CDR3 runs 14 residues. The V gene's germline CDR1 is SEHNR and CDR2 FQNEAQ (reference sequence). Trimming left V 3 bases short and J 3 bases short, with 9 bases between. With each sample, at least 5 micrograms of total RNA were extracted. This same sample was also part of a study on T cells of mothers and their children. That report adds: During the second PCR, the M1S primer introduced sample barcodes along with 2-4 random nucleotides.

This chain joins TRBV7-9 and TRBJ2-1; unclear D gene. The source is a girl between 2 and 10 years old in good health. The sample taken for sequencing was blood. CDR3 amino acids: CASSFSGLYNEQFF. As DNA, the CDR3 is TGTGCCAGCAGCTTTTCCGGCCTCTACAATGAGCAGTTCTTC.